This TCR beta chain was captured in a study of blood T cell repertoires in COVID-19. The table came from immunoSEQ multiplex PCR; TCRdb's copy has only in-frame clones and leaves some out. Of approximately 140,000 clones in the sample, over 65% were seen once. From germline, CDR1 is SGDLS and CDR2 YYNGEE. The V end lost 0 bases, the J end lost 2 bases, and 9 bases lay between the germline ends. The CDR3 has 15 residues. The sample taken for sequencing was peripheral blood. The receptor was isolated from a middle-aged man with acute or convalescent COVID-19. The gene calls are TRBV9 and TRBJ2-1, with D possibly matching TRBD2 (6 bases). This CDR3 reads CASSVAGDTYNEQFF. CDR3 in DNA: TGTGCCAGCAGCGTAGCGGGGGATACCTACAATGAGCAGTTCTTC. Complete variable domain (other parts from reference TRBV9 and TRBJ2-1): DSGVTQTPKHLITATGQRVTLRCSPRSGDLSVYWYQQSLDQGLQFLIQYYNGEERAKGNILERFSAQQFPDLHSELNLSSLELGDSALYFCASSVAGDTYNEQFFGPGTRLTVL.